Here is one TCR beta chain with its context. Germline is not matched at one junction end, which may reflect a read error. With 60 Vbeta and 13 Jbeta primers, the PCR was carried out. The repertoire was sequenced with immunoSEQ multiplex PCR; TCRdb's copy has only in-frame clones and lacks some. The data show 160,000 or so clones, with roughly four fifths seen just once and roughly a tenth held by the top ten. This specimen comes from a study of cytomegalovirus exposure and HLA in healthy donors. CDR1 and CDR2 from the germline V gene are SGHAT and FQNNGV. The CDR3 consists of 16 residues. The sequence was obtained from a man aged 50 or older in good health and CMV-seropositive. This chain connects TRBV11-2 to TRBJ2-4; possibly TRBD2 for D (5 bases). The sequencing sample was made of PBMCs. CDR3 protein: CASSSFSDLAKNSQYF. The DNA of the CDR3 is TGTGCCAGCAGCTCATTCAGCGATCTAGCCAAAAACAGTCAGTACTTC.